The present entry profiles one T cell receptor beta chain with its context. As yet, its antigen is unknown. CDR1 is GTSNPN, CDR2 SVGIG, per germline (reference sequence). The CDR3 consists of 12 residues. Trimming stripped 3 bases from V and 5 bases from J, with 9 bases between. The sample is drawn from a study of blood T cells in healthy people across ages. The study's findings and limits: Diversity figures based on one million T cells were deemed too low.

Together with a sample-barcoded 5' primer, a J-beta primer mix was included in a second PCR lasting roughly 6 to 12 cycles. In TCRdb, the 5' RACE reads were re-called with MiXCR into one record per CDR3 protein. The data hold about 720,000 distinct CDR3 sequences, with 20% to 25% observed a single time. The sample was also linked to a second study, of T cells of mothers and their children. This second study says: Researchers put all of the extracted RNA into cDNA synthesis, using roughly 1.5 ug per 15 ul.

The specimen was blood. The clonotype was recovered from a boy aged 5-17 years in good health. The chain employs TRBV30 and TRBJ2-3; unclear D gene. CDR3 coding DNA: TGTGCCTGGAGGCAACCGGGAGATACGCAGTATTTT. It is translated as CAWRQPGDTQYF.